This T cell receptor beta chain was sequenced for a study of Ad26.COV2.S vaccination and SARS-CoV-2 variants. The study, taken as a whole, reports: Breadth of non-spike TCRs did not differ between vaccinees and placebo recipients.

The data were produced by immunoSEQ multiplex PCR, yet TCRdb's version contains in-frame clones alone and is incomplete. The sample lists some 480,000 clones; around nine tenths were seen once. Sample treatment: some 20 received Ad26.COV2.S at low or high dose, single or two shots; 5 received placebo; per-sample allocation not given. Day 63 after the first vaccine or placebo injection was the time point for sampling. This Boston cohort included adults aged 18-55 years. Points on this clone: Its specificity is unknown.

Trimming left V 2 bases short and J 2 bases short, with 4 bases between. Germline V gene data show CDR1 as SGHTA and CDR2 as FQGTGA. The CDR3 totals 13 residues. The chain is built from TRBV7-3 and TRBJ2-1; D is ambiguous. This TCR came from a person between 18 and 60 years old who received the Ad26.COV2.S COVID-19 vaccine or a placebo. Specimen: peripheral blood, collected in a trial of Ad26.COV2.S vaccine versus placebo. The CDR3 DNA reads as TGTGCCAGCAGCTTAGGGCCCTACAATGAGCAGTTCTTC. This encodes CASSLGPYNEQFF.